Following are 10 T cell receptor beta chains from one sample sequenced in a study of blood T cell repertoires in COVID-19 (TCRdb year 2020). The library was obtained by the immunoSEQ multiplex PCR assay. TCRdb holds this immuneACCESS table with in-frame rearrangements only. Some clones are missing; in checked studies, unresolved V genes explain under half, and the rest has no known cause. The sample table lists 120,000 to 150,000 clones, around 81% of them with a count of one. The top ten hold 7.5% to 9.5% of the sample. What was sequenced was peripheral blood. The receptors were gathered from a human donor with acute or convalescent COVID-19. The donor label of this sample is uncertain.

The V and J genes are TRBV4-1 and TRBJ1-2, with a possible D match to TRBD1 (5 bases). V was trimmed by 0 bases and J by 5 bases, leaving 16 bases between them. Germline CDR1 reads MGHRA; CDR2 reads YSYEKL. The CDR3 is 16 amino acids. The DNA for the CDR3 is TGCGCCAGCAGCCAAGATGCGGGGCAGCCTGGGTATGGCTACACCTTC. Its translation is CASSQDAGQPGYGYTF.

The J gene is TRBJ1-6, the V gene TRBV4-1; TRBD1 might be the D (6 bases). CDR1 and CDR2 (germline): MGHRA, YSYEKL. This CDR3 comprises 15 residues. V lost 3 bases, J lost 9 bases, and 15 bases lay in between. For the CDR3, the DNA is TGCGCCAGCAGCCAGGCTACAGGGATGGGTTCACCCCTCCACTTT. Amino acids: CASSQATGMGSPLHF.

V usage is TRBV5-1 and J usage is TRBJ1-2, with TRBD1 identical over 8 bases. V lost 2 bases and J lost 6; bases outside the gene matches: 6. Per germline, CDR1 SGHRS and CDR2 YFSETQ. The CDR3 runs 14 residues. CDR3 in amino acids: CASSFEGQVDGYTF. In DNA, the CDR3 is TGCGCCAGCAGCTTCGAGGGACAGGTTGATGGCTACACCTTC. The full variable domain, in which reference TRBV5-1 and TRBJ1-2 provide the parts outside the CDR3, is KAGVTQTPRYLIKTRGQQVTLSCSPISGHRSVSWYQQTPGQGLQFLFEYFSETQRNKGNFPGRFSGRQFSNSRSEMNVSTLELGDSALYLCASSFEGQVDGYTFGSGTRLTVV.

To note about this clone: The junction does not match germline at one end; this may be a read error. The chain links TRBV3-1 (or the pseudogene TRBV3-2) to TRBJ1-1; D gene unclear. Germline V CDR1 and CDR2: LGHDT, YNNKEL (reference sequence). The CDR3 loop spans 13 amino acids. The CDR3 spells CASSQDRGGSRAF. In DNA, the CDR3 is TGTGCCAGCAGCCAAGATCGGGGAGGGAGTAGGGCCTTT.

This chain joins TRBV2 and TRBJ2-1; no clear D gene. Germline CDR1 SNHLY, CDR2 FYNNEI. CDR3 length: 12 amino acids. Trimming left V 7 bases short and J 4 bases short, with 8 bases between. The CDR3 DNA reads as TGTGCCAGCACCCTCTTGTACAATGAGCAGTTCTTC. Translation gives CASTLLYNEQFF.

The chain joins TRBV19 to TRBJ1-2; 7 positions match TRBD1. V shed 7 bases and J 7 bases; nucleotides not matched to a gene: 15. Germline-derived CDR1 and CDR2 are LNHDA and SQIVND (reference sequence). The CDR3 contains 15 residues. CDR3 sequence reads: CASTPMTGSGSGYTF. The CDR3 bases are TGTGCCAGTACCCCCATGACAGGGAGCGGGAGTGGCTACACCTTC. The entire variable domain, with the rest obtained from reference TRBV19 and TRBJ1-2, is as follows: DGGITQSPKYLFRKEGQNVTLSCEQNLNHDAMYWYRQDPGQGLRLIYYSQIVNDFQKGDIAEGYSVSREKKESFPLTVTSAQKNPTAFYLCASTPMTGSGSGYTFGSGTRLTVV.

V usage is TRBV11-2 and J usage is TRBJ2-4; weak D call: TRBD1 (5 bases). Germline CDR1 and CDR2: SGHAT and FQNNGV. Trimming took off 5 bases at V and 6 bases at J, with 8 bases between the two ends. The CDR3 runs to 12 residues. The CDR3 protein is CASSPQGNIQYF. The CDR3 DNA reads TGTGCCAGCAGCCCCCAGGGAAACATTCAGTACTTC.

V is TRBV5-6 and J is TRBJ1-5; no clear D. The CDR3 contains 15 residues. V lost 4 bases, J lost 6 bases, and 17 bases lay in between. Germline V lookup: CDR1 SGHDT, CDR2 YYEEEE. CDR3 loop: CASSLWRADAQPQHF. As DNA, the CDR3 is TGTGCCAGCAGCCTGTGGAGAGCAGACGCTCAGCCCCAGCATTTT.

V is TRBV3-1 (or the pseudogene TRBV3-2) and J is TRBJ1-6; D unresolved. Germline V lookup: CDR1 LGHDT, CDR2 YNNKEL (reference sequence). The CDR3 is 16 amino acids. V lost 0 bases, J lost 6 bases, and 12 bases lay in between. CDR3 residues: CASSQEGRHLNSPLHF. CDR3 DNA sequence: TGTGCCAGCAGCCAAGAAGGGAGACACCTTAATTCACCCCTCCACTTT.

V and J are TRBV3-1 (or the pseudogene TRBV3-2) and TRBJ1-5; D possibly corresponds to TRBD1 (6 bases). Germline assignment: CDR1 LGHDT and CDR2 YNNKEL (reference sequence). The length of the CDR3 is 14 residues. V lost 5 bases to trimming and J lost 4 bases, with 12 bases between them. This chain's CDR3 is CASSGNRVNQPQHF. CDR3 bases: TGTGCCAGCAGCGGTAACAGGGTGAATCAGCCCCAGCATTTT.